This TCR beta chain originates from a study of shared clonotypes between healthy human individuals. Some clones are missing from TCRdb's copy, which holds only in-frame ones; the method was immunoSEQ multiplex PCR. The profile covers about half a million clones, with around 73% appearing a single time and about 11% taken by the ten largest. The germline V and J ends were trimmed by 2 bases and 0 bases, with 8 bases remaining between them. This CDR3 spans 14 amino acids. Per germline, CDR1 SGHNT and CDR2 YYREEE (reference sequence). This chain uses TRBV5-4 with TRBJ1-1; D unresolved. This sequence was found in a woman aged 40 to 55 in good health. Some clones in this sample may be carry-over from other donors' samples. The source material was PBMCs. The CDR3 coding sequence is TGTGCCAGCAGCTTCGACCTACTGAACACTGAAGCTTTCTTT. This translates into CASSFDLLNTEAFF.